This T cell receptor (beta chain) originates from a study of tumor T cells in aggressive B-cell lymphoma (TCRdb year 2017). Taken from cysteine to phenylalanine, the CDR3 has 15 residues. CDR3 DNA is the only sequence kept; it has 45 bases, read in frame from the first base. V loses 4 bases at its end and J loses 4 bases; junction bases beyond the gene matches: 5. The germline V gene gives CDR1 as SGDLS and CDR2 as YYNGEE. The library relied on the immunoSEQ multiplex PCR assay. The clones in this table, taken by TCRdb from immuneACCESS, are in-frame only. Not every clone is retained; where verified, under half of the shortfall comes from an unresolved V gene, and the cause of the rest is unknown. Counted in this sample were about 5,100 clones; 94% of them appeared once. The ten largest account for 3.5% to 4% of the sample. Regarding this clone: Its antigen specificity is not known. Within one base of it there is no much larger clone, and no base qualities were kept.

The sequence joins TRBV9 to TRBJ2-7, with 13 middle bases fitting TRBD2. This sequence originates from an adult with diffuse large B cell lymphoma. The sample was tumor tissue. The CDR3 has the sequence CASSSTSGGIYEQYF. The nucleotides read TGTGCCAGCAGCTCGACTAGCGGGGGGATATACGAGCAGTACTTC.